This passage covers 16 T cell receptor beta chains from one sample sequenced in a study of technical replicates of blood from a few donors. TCRdb's table, derived via immunoSEQ multiplex PCR, lists solely in-frame clones and lacks some. The sample lists 64,000 or so clones; approximately 86% were seen once. Material for sequencing was PBMCs. The receptors here all came from a human donor in good health. Some clones in this sample may be carry-over from other donors' samples.

The V call is TRBV15, the J call TRBJ2-3, with 8 positions matching TRBD2. The germline V gene encodes CDR1 LNHNV and CDR2 YYDKDF (reference sequence). Losses at the gene ends were 6 bases for V and 8 bases for J; bases not matched to a gene: 10. CDR3 length equals 14 residues. CDR3 residues: CATSGPGGPVTQYF. The CDR3 nucleotides are TGTGCCACCAGTGGGCCGGGAGGGCCGGTTACGCAGTATTTT.

The chain joins TRBV27 to TRBJ2-3; 8 bases line up with TRBD2. Germline assignment: CDR1 MNHEY and CDR2 SMNVEV (reference sequence). The length of the CDR3 is 15 residues. With V trimmed by 10 bases and J by 7 bases, 16 bases remained unmatched. CDR3 sequence: CATSASAGGKYTQYF. Here the CDR3 DNA reads TGTGCCACCTCCGCGTCGGCGGGGGGAAAATATACGCAGTATTTT.

The chain uses TRBV6-6 and TRBJ1-5; D ambiguous. The CDR3 length is 14 residues. Germline-derived CDR1 and CDR2 are MNHNY and SVGAGI (reference sequence). V was cut by 5 bases and J by 4 bases, with 12 bases left in between. CDR3 protein: CASSPAGQNQPQHF. The CDR3 DNA reads as TGTGCCAGCAGTCCCGCAGGTCAGAATCAGCCCCAGCATTTT.

The V call is TRBV5-6, the J call TRBJ2-3, with D possibly being TRBD2 (5 bases). Germline V lookup: CDR1 SGHDT, CDR2 YYEEEE. Trimming removed 4 bases from V and 0 bases from J, with 15 bases in between. CDR3 size: 16 residues. CDR3 in amino acids: CASSGLRVQSTDTQYF. The CDR3 DNA reads as TGTGCCAGCAGCGGCCTGCGGGTCCAGAGCACAGATACGCAGTATTTT.

About this clone: The sample contains more than one DNA sequence encoding this CDR3. The rearrangement uses TRBV29-1 and TRBJ1-5, with 10 bases aligning to TRBD1. The CDR3 runs 14 residues. The ends lost 6 bases at V and 4 bases at J; junction bases unmatched: 6. Germline loops: CDR1 SQVTM, CDR2 ANQGSEA. CDR3 in amino acids: CSVKDRGLNQPQHF. The CDR3 DNA reads TGCAGCGTCAAGGACAGGGGGTTAAATCAGCCCCAGCATTTT. Full variable domain (outside the CDR3, taken from reference TRBV29-1 and TRBJ1-5): SAVISQKPSRDICQRGTSLTIQCQVDSQVTMMFWYRQQPGQSLTLIATANQGSEATYESGFVIDKFPISRPNLTFSTLTVSNMSPEDSSIYLCSVKDRGLNQPQHFGDGTRLSIL.

The chain has TRBV29-1 and TRBJ2-7; possibly TRBD1 for D (5 bases). CDR3 length equals 13 residues. Trimming removed 3 bases at V and 1 base at J, with 10 bases between. CDR1 and CDR2 from the germline V gene are SQVTM and ANQGSEA. CDR3 nucleotides: TGCAGCGTTGACGGCCAGGGTTCCTACGAGCAGTACTTC. This sequence encodes CSVDGQGSYEQYF.

This chain connects TRBV11-3 to TRBJ1-5; no clear D. Trimming removed 3 bases from V and 6 bases from J, with 9 bases in between. Germline V lookup: CDR1 SGHNT, CDR2 YENEEA. The CDR3 runs to 13 residues. The DNA for the CDR3 is TGTGCCAGCAGCTTGGAGGGCGGTCAGCCCCAGCATTTT. The encoded protein is CASSLEGGQPQHF.

The chain combines TRBV11-2 with TRBJ2-7; TRBD2 might be the D (6 bases). The germline gives CDR1 SGHAT, CDR2 FQNNGV. CDR3 length: 14 residues. Trimming pared 8 bases from V and 1 base from J, leaving 15 bases between. The CDR3 sequence: CASGEQEGSYEQYF. The DNA of the CDR3 is TGTGCCAGCGGGGAGCAGGAGGGGTCCTACGAGCAGTACTTC. Combining the CDR3 with reference TRBV11-2 and TRBJ2-7 gives the whole variable domain EAGVAQSPRYKIIEKRQSVAFWCNPISGHATLYWYQQILGQGPKLLIQFQNNGVVDDSQLPKDRFSAERLKGVDSTLKIQPAKLEDSAVYLCASGEQEGSYEQYFGPGTRLTVT.

The sample holds one count of this clone. V usage is TRBV29-1 and J usage is TRBJ1-2; 7 nucleotides match TRBD1. V was clipped by 4 bases and J by 7 bases; unmatched bases: 9. This CDR3 is 13 amino acids long. CDR1 and CDR2 (germline): SQVTM, ANQGSEA. CDR3 nucleotides: TGCAGCGTTGGGGGGACAGAATCATCTGGCTACACCTTC. Its translation: CSVGGTESSGYTF.

This rearrangement joins TRBV7-9 to TRBJ1-3, with no clear D. The CDR3 covers 15 residues. V was clipped by 1 base and J by 1 base, with 8 bases between them. CDR1 and CDR2 from the germline V gene are SEHNR and FQNEAQ (reference sequence). The CDR3 nucleotides read TGTGCCAGCAGCTTAGTGGAGGCATCTGGAAACACCATATATTTT. It codes for CASSLVEASGNTIYF.

The V gene is TRBV27, the J gene TRBJ2-7; 11 bases are shared with TRBD2. Germline assignment: CDR1 MNHEY and CDR2 SMNVEV (reference sequence). With V trimmed by 8 bases and J by 7 bases, 7 bases remained unmatched. This CDR3 contains 13 residues. Here the CDR3 reads CASWLAGGKEQYF. DNA of the CDR3: TGTGCCAGCTGGCTAGCGGGGGGAAAAGAGCAGTACTTC.

This clone was observed a single time. This chain links TRBV15 with TRBJ2-7, with D possibly being TRBD1 (5 bases). The ends were cut back, 7 bases at V and 4 bases at J, with 14 bases in the middle. This CDR3 region has 13 residues. The germline CDR1 and CDR2 sequences are LNHNV and YYDKDF (reference sequence). CDR3 sequence: CATMSTTGYEQYF. The CDR3 DNA follows: TGTGCCACCATGTCCACCACAGGATACGAGCAGTACTTC.

The chain combines TRBV6-5 with TRBJ1-6, with D maybe TRBD1 (6 bases). This CDR3 has 15 residues. V was cut by 6 bases and J by 6 bases, with 15 bases left in between. From germline, CDR1 is MNHEY and CDR2 SVGAGI. For the CDR3, the DNA is TGTGCCAGCAGGCTCGAGGGGGGGGCTAATTCACCCCTCCACTTT. Translation gives CASRLEGGANSPLHF.

The chain carries TRBV10-3 and TRBJ1-2; no firm D call. V shed 2 bases and J shed 0 bases, with 4 bases lying between them. CDR1 is ENHRY, CDR2 SYGVKD, per germline. The CDR3 sequence is 13 residues long. CDR3 amino acids: CAISEQANYGYTF. The CDR3 nucleotides are TGTGCCATCAGTGAGCAGGCTAACTATGGCTACACCTTC.

This sequence joins TRBV13 and TRBJ2-7; the match to TRBD2 covers 11 bases. After removal of 2 bases from V and 6 bases from J, the junction contained 6 bases not matched to a gene. This CDR3 has 15 residues. Germline CDR1 PRHDT, CDR2 FYEKMQ (reference sequence). CDR3 in amino acids: CASSLWGSGGAEQYF. CDR3 bases: TGTGCCAGCAGCTTATGGGGTAGCGGGGGGGCCGAGCAGTACTTC.

The V gene is TRBV7-9, the J gene TRBJ2-1, with a tentative D call TRBD1 (5 bases). The germline V gene has CDR1 SEHNR and CDR2 FQNEAQ (reference sequence). CDR3 length equals 18 residues. V was pared by 4 bases and J by 9 bases, with 28 bases between. The CDR3 DNA reads as TGTGCCAGCAGCTCCCCCCCCGGACACCCCATCGATCGGAGTGAGCAGTTCTTC. Its translation: CASSSPPGHPIDRSEQFF.